This T cell receptor (beta chain) was retrieved from a study of blood T cell repertoires in COVID-19. Looking at the study overall: Sites across the United States, Italy and Spain contributed samples from acute and convalescent COVID-19. T cells, B-cell-depleted T cells, or PBMCs supplied cDNA or gDNA.

This clone appeared once. Germline CDR1 and CDR2: SNHLY and FYNNEI. V was clipped by 7 bases and J by 4 bases; unmatched bases: 8. This CDR3 is built from 14 residues. Authors' data handling: How many nucleated cells were present was estimated from reference gene primer amplification. Generated by immunoSEQ multiplex PCR, the TCRdb table keeps only in-frame clones and is missing some. That table is the source of V, J and clone size, and D and trimming were worked out from the DNA. The profile shows about 360,000 clones, 85% to 90% of them singletons. The specimen sequenced was peripheral blood. The origin of this receptor is a human donor in a cohort sampled during active COVID-19. The chain is built from TRBV2 and TRBJ2-5; 8 bases align to TRBD2. This CDR3 is CASNPGAGGETQYF. The CDR3, as DNA: TGTGCCAGCAACCCGGGGGCGGGAGGAGAGACCCAGTACTTC.